Presented here are 25 T cell receptor beta chains from one specimen sequenced in a study of read filtering for tumor transcriptome and immune sequencing. Molecular barcoded adaptors covering alpha/delta and beta/gamma chains were used on 400 ng RNA. TCRdb called the reads again in MiXCR, with one record for every CDR3 protein. The sample shows more than 100,000 distinct CDR3 sequences, about 12% of them seen only once. Sample: a population of CD138-negative cells sorted from bone marrow. The source of these receptors is a donor over 35 with multiple myeloma.

This clonotype appeared a few times. A much larger clone lies one base from this, so it may be a read error. V gene TRBV7-9 combines with J gene TRBJ2-1; D possibly corresponds to TRBD1 (6 bases). Trimming left V 6 bases short and J 4 bases short, with 19 bases between. Looked up from germline, CDR1 is SEHNR and CDR2 is FQNEAQ (reference sequence). This CDR3 contains 16 residues. CDR3 protein: CASSPAGDDPYNEQFF. The DNA for the CDR3 is TGTGCCAGCAGTCCTGCAGGGGATGATCCATACAATGAGCAGTTCTTC.

The chain employs TRBV7-2 and TRBJ2-3; D gene unclear. Germline loops: CDR1 SGHTA, CDR2 FQGNSA. The V and J ends lost 1 base and 2 bases respectively, with 16 bases between them. The CDR3 loop spans 17 amino acids. The CDR3 loop is CASSLGIEWRNTDTQYF. The CDR3 nucleotides read TGTGCCAGCAGCTTAGGGATTGAGTGGCGAAACACAGATACGCAGTATTTT.

This clonotype was found many times. This chain uses TRBV10-3 with TRBJ2-1; the D is unclear. CDR3 length equals 12 residues. The ends were cut back, 7 bases at V and 4 bases at J, with 8 bases in the middle. CDR1 and CDR2 (germline): ENHRY, SYGVKD. CDR3 sequence (DNA): TGTGCCATCAATTTGAGTTACAATGAGCAGTTCTTC. This gives the protein CAINLSYNEQFF.

This clonotype has a count of ten or more. Here the CDR3 DNA reads TGTGCCAGCAGCGCGTCCGCGGGGACAGGCGCTAACTATGGCTACACCTTC. Its translation: CASSASAGTGANYGYTF. This chain connects TRBV9 to TRBJ1-2; 8 bases match TRBD1. Germline values: CDR1 SGDLS, CDR2 YYNGEE. The CDR3 is made up of 17 amino acids. Trimming cost V 3 bases and J 0 bases; bases outside gene matches: 10. The complete variable domain, with remaining parts taken from reference TRBV9 and TRBJ1-2, reads DSGVTQTPKHLITATGQRVTLRCSPRSGDLSVYWYQQSLDQGLQFLIQYYNGEERAKGNILERFSAQQFPDLHSELNLSSLELGDSALYFCASSASAGTGANYGYTFGSGTRLTVV.

This clonotype showed up many times. The chain is built from TRBV12-3 or TRBV12-4 and TRBJ2-3; D perhaps matches TRBD2 (6 bases). The CDR3 consists of 15 residues. V was clipped by 6 bases and J by 0 bases, with 13 bases between them. The CDR3 nucleotides read TGTGCCAGCAGCCCTCGGGGGACTAGCACAGATACGCAGTATTTT. Translation gives CASSPRGTSTDTQYF.

V usage is TRBV7-2 and J usage is TRBJ1-5; D is uncertain. Per germline, CDR1 SGHTA and CDR2 FQGNSA. This CDR3 is built from 13 residues. The V end was cut by 6 bases, the J end by 9 bases, with 15 bases between. The CDR3 bases are TGTGCCAGCAGTCTTGACCGGTTCCGGCCCCAGCATTTT. The encoded protein is CASSLDRFRPQHF.

This clonotype was observed at least ten times. This chain connects TRBV6-6 to TRBJ2-2; D gene ambiguous. In germline, CDR1 is MNHNY, CDR2 SVGAGI (reference sequence). Trimming removed 5 bases from V and 5 bases from J, with 9 bases in between. CDR3 length equals 13 residues. CDR3 DNA: TGTGCCAGCAGTCCTTTATGGACCGGGGAGCTGTTTTTT. Amino acid sequence: CASSPLWTGELFF.

In this sample, this clonotype turned up many times. The chain uses TRBV6-2 or TRBV6-3 and TRBJ2-1; perhaps TRBD1 as D (6 bases). Germline assignment: CDR1 MNHEY and CDR2 SVGEGT. CDR3 length: 17 residues. V gave up 4 bases and J gave up 6 bases, with 22 bases separating them. CDR3 loop: CASSSGISRGLLNEQFF. The CDR3 nucleotides are TGTGCCAGCAGTTCAGGAATAAGCAGGGGATTGCTCAATGAGCAGTTCTTC.

This clonotype was recorded at least ten times. V and J are TRBV7-3 and TRBJ2-7; TRBD1 is a possible D gene (5 bases). The CDR3 sequence is 14 residues long. The germline V and J ends were trimmed by 1 base and 6 bases, with 13 bases remaining between them. Per germline, CDR1 SGHTA and CDR2 FQGTGA. CDR3 loop: CASSLIGHGGEQYF. The CDR3 DNA reads as TGTGCCAGCAGCTTAATAGGACACGGCGGCGAGCAGTACTTC.

Regarding this clonotype: This sequence may be a read error, since a much larger clone differs from it by one base. The CDR3 does not end in the conserved phenylalanine or tryptophan, so this is likely a read error. This chain joins TRBV11-3 and TRBJ2-3; unclear D gene. Trimming pared 0 bases from V and 4 bases from J, leaving 5 bases between. There are 13 residues in the CDR3. Germline CDR1 is SGHNT and CDR2 is YENEEA. CDR3 region: CASSLEGPDTQYL. For the CDR3, the DNA is TGTGCCAGCAGCTTAGAAGGACCAGATACGCAGTATCTT.

A remark on this clonotype: It may be a read error: a sequence one base away is much more abundant. The chain recombines TRBV6-5 with TRBJ1-5, with TRBD1 as a possible D gene (5 bases). The germline V and J ends were trimmed by 2 bases and 6 bases, with 14 bases remaining between them. The CDR3 contains 15 residues. Per the germline V gene, CDR1 is MNHEY and CDR2 is SVGAGI. CDR3 in amino acids: CASSYGTGGCQPQHF. CDR3 nucleotide sequence: TGTGCCAGCAGTTACGGGACTGGGGGGTGTCAGCCCCAGCATTTT.

This clonotype was seen repeatedly, ten times or more. The chain employs TRBV6-4 and TRBJ1-2; D remains ambiguous. With 4 bases removed from V and 8 bases from J, the gap between germline ends came to 8 bases. The CDR3 runs 11 residues. Germline V gene data show CDR1 as MRHNA and CDR2 as SNTAGT. The CDR3 sequence: CASSAWRGYTF. CDR3 DNA: TGTGCCAGCAGTGCTTGGAGAGGCTACACCTTC.

This clonotype came up a few times. The chain joins TRBV12-3 or TRBV12-4 to TRBJ1-5; D is unresolved. This CDR3 is built from 16 residues. V was trimmed by 0 bases and J by 0 bases, leaving 9 bases between them. CDR3 sequence: CASSLAPQASNQPQHF. CDR3 nucleotide sequence: TGTGCCAGCAGTTTAGCCCCGCAGGCTAGCAATCAGCCCCAGCATTTT.

In its sample, this clonotype was seen many times. The J gene is TRBJ2-7, the V gene TRBV3-1, with D perhaps matching TRBD1 (5 bases). This CDR3 is 13 amino acids long. Trimming left V 5 bases short and J 1 base short, with 9 bases between. Germline V CDR1 and CDR2: LGHDT, YNNKEL (reference sequence). The CDR3 loop is CASSVDISYEQYF. The CDR3, as DNA: TGTGCCAGCAGCGTGGACATTTCCTACGAGCAGTACTTC.

There are many counts of this clonotype. The chain is built from TRBV19 and TRBJ1-2; D gene unclear. V was trimmed by 7 bases and J by 3 bases, leaving 9 bases between them. Germline V gene sequence: CDR1 LNHDA, CDR2 SQIVND (reference sequence). The CDR3 is 12 amino acids. The CDR3 bases are TGTGCCAGTACAGCCACCGACTATGGCTACACCTTC. Residues: CASTATDYGYTF.

The chain employs TRBV7-9 and TRBJ2-7; 10 bases map to TRBD1. The germline V gene has CDR1 SEHNR and CDR2 FQNEAQ (reference sequence). The CDR3 is 15 residues long. Trimming cost V 5 bases and J 5 bases; bases outside gene matches: 9. CDR3 coding DNA: TGTGCCAGCAGCGTGAACCGGGACAGGGGCGACGAGCAGTACTTC. Protein product: CASSVNRDRGDEQYF.

CDR3 loop: CATSDSTFSGELFF. The DNA of the CDR3 is TGTGCCACCAGTGATTCGACTTTTTCCGGGGAGCTGTTTTTT. The genes are TRBV24-1 and TRBJ2-2; D not resolved. V lost 2 bases and J 6 bases, leaving 9 bases between the germline ends. CDR1 and CDR2 from the germline V gene are KGHDR and SFDVKD. The CDR3 is 14 residues long.

This clonotype was found many times. The chain combines TRBV9 with TRBJ2-1; 9 positions agree with TRBD1. V lost 4 bases, J lost 7 bases, and 12 bases stayed unmatched. This CDR3 has 16 amino acids. The germline V gene has CDR1 SGDLS and CDR2 YYNGEE. Here the CDR3 DNA reads TGTGCCAGCAGCCCTCCATCGACAGGGGGTAATAATGAGCAGTTCTTC. As protein: CASSPPSTGGNNEQFF.

This clonotype has only a few counts. With only one base between it and a far larger clone, this is likely a read error. The rearrangement uses TRBV13 and TRBJ2-7; D ambiguous. Germline assignment: CDR1 PRHDT and CDR2 FYEKMQ (reference sequence). This CDR3 is 13 amino acids long. The V end was cut by 3 bases, the J end by 7 bases, with 13 bases between. The CDR3 bases are TGTGCCAGCAGCTTCCGATATTACAATGAGCAGTACTTC. It yields the protein CASSFRYYNEQYF.

The sample holds many counts of this clonotype. J is TRBJ2-2 and V is TRBV6-2 or TRBV6-3; 10 nucleotides match TRBD2. The CDR3 has 18 amino acids. V was clipped by 2 bases and J by 2 bases; unmatched bases: 8. Germline V gene data show CDR1 as MNHEY and CDR2 as SVGEGT. The CDR3 here is CASSYTPGLAFNTGELFF. Written as DNA, the CDR3 is TGTGCCAGCAGTTACACACCGGGACTAGCGTTCAACACCGGGGAGCTGTTTTTT.

This clonotype came up many times. The gene calls are TRBV4-3 and TRBJ2-5; TRBD2 matches at 8 bases. This CDR3 is 15 amino acids long. CDR1 is LGHNA and CDR2 is YSLEER in the germline V gene. V lost 1 base, J lost 3 bases, and 4 bases stayed unmatched. The DNA of the CDR3 is TGCGCCAGCAGCCAAGGACTAGCGAGGGAAGAGACCCAGTACTTC. It translates to CASSQGLAREETQYF.

The table lists this clonotype with a few counts. One end of the junction fails to match germline, which may point to a read error. The V and J genes are TRBV6-2 or TRBV6-3 and TRBJ2-1, with D maybe TRBD1 (6 bases). The CDR3 is made up of 17 amino acids. The germline gives CDR1 MNHEY, CDR2 SVGEGT. In DNA, the CDR3 is TGTGCCAGCAGTTCAGGAATAAGCAGGGGATTGCTCAATGTGCAGTTCTTC. Amino acids: CASSSGISRGLLNVQFF.

There are many counts of this clonotype. The V call is TRBV29-1, the J call TRBJ1-1; D is ambiguous. The V gene's germline CDR1 is SQVTM and CDR2 ANQGSEA. This CDR3 region has 10 residues. V was clipped by 8 bases and J by 3 bases, with 7 bases between them. DNA for the CDR3: TGCAGCACAACTCACACTGAAGCTTTCTTT. Protein: CSTTHTEAFF.

The sample holds many counts of this clonotype. The gene calls are TRBV6-2 or TRBV6-3 and TRBJ2-7; 7 positions match TRBD1. CDR3 length: 15 residues. Per the germline V gene, CDR1 is MNHEY and CDR2 is SVGEGT. Trimming at V came to 2 bases and at J to 2 bases, leaving 6 bases not matched to a gene. CDR3 bases: TGTGCCAGCAGTTACGAGTCGGGACAGACCTACGAGCAGTACTTC. Its translation: CASSYESGQTYEQYF.

This clonotype was observed many times. J is TRBJ2-1 and V is TRBV20-1; D might be TRBD2 (5 bases). The V gene lost 2 bases and the J gene lost 9 bases, with 5 bases spanning the gap. The CDR3 consists of 10 residues. Germline V gene lookup returns CDR1 DFQATT and CDR2 SNEGSKA (reference sequence). The chain's CDR3 is CSARRGEQFF. The CDR3 coding sequence is TGCAGTGCTAGACGGGGTGAGCAGTTCTTC.